A single sample is the source of the 20 T cell receptor beta chains below, sequenced in a study of Ad26.COV2.S vaccination and SARS-CoV-2 variants. The data were produced by immunoSEQ multiplex PCR, yet TCRdb's version contains in-frame clones alone and is incomplete. Among hundreds of thousands of clones listed, 80% to 90% were seen once. The treatment was: 15 to 20 received Ad26.COV2.S at low or high dose, single or two shots; about 5 received placebo; per-sample allocation not given. Vaccine and placebo recipients were sampled on day 63 after the first injection. The sequencing used peripheral blood, collected in a trial of Ad26.COV2.S vaccine versus placebo. The receptors stem from a person aged 18-60 years who received the Ad26.COV2.S COVID-19 vaccine or a placebo.

The chain combines TRBV9 with TRBJ2-5, with D unresolved. The CDR3 contains 15 residues. In germline, CDR1 is SGDLS, CDR2 YYNGEE. Trimming left V 6 bases short and J 2 bases short, with 17 bases between. CDR3 sequence: CASTPEAARQETQYF. The CDR3, as DNA: TGTGCCAGCACGCCAGAGGCGGCCCGACAAGAGACCCAGTACTTC.

The chain combines TRBV29-1 with TRBJ1-2, with D possibly being TRBD1 (5 bases). Germline V gene data show CDR1 as SQVTM and CDR2 as ANQGSEA. V was pared by 5 bases and J by 6 bases, with 13 bases between. CDR3 length: 12 residues. The CDR3 reads CSVNRDFDGYTF. The CDR3 DNA reads as TGCAGCGTTAATCGGGACTTTGATGGCTACACCTTC.

V usage is TRBV29-1 and J usage is TRBJ2-3, with TRBD2 as a possible D gene (7 bases). CDR1 is SQVTM and CDR2 is ANQGSEA in the germline V gene. V shed 7 bases and J shed 5 bases, with 13 bases lying between them. This CDR3 is built from 12 residues. CDR3 amino acids: CSGHREGDTQYF. The CDR3 DNA sequence: TGCAGCGGACACAGGGAGGGAGATACGCAGTATTTT.

V and J are TRBV6-5 and TRBJ2-1; tentatively, D is TRBD1 (6 bases). Germline CDR1 reads MNHEY; CDR2 reads SVGAGI. Trimming cost V 4 bases and J 3 bases, with 13 bases left between them. The CDR3 totals 15 residues. The CDR3 sequence is CASSFRGGLYNEQFF. The CDR3 coding sequence is TGTGCCAGCAGTTTCCGAGGGGGTCTCTACAATGAGCAGTTCTTC.

V and J are TRBV2 and TRBJ2-1; 10 bases align to TRBD1. Germline loops: CDR1 SNHLY, CDR2 FYNNEI. J gave up 8 bases and V 2 bases, and 3 bases lay outside the gene matches. This CDR3 region has 14 residues. This CDR3 reads CASSEPDRGDEQFF. CDR3 sequence (DNA): TGTGCCAGCAGTGAACCGGACAGGGGGGATGAGCAGTTCTTC.

The chain couples TRBV7-9 to TRBJ1-4, with no clear D. CDR1 is SEHNR, CDR2 FQNEAQ, per germline (reference sequence). The CDR3 is made up of 13 amino acids. The germline V and J ends were trimmed by 3 bases and 6 bases, with 8 bases remaining between them. In nucleotides, the CDR3 is TGTGCCAGCAGCTTGACGGCCTATGAAAAACTGTTTTTT. This codes for CASSLTAYEKLFF. The entire variable domain, with the rest obtained from reference TRBV7-9 and TRBJ1-4, is as follows: DTGVSQNPRHKITKRGQNVTFRCDPISEHNRLYWYRQTLGQGPEFLTYFQNEAQLEKSRLLSDRFSAERPKGSFSTLEIQRTEQGDSAMYLCASSLTAYEKLFFGSGTQLSVL.

The V gene is TRBV25-1, the J gene TRBJ2-7; D is ambiguous. Trimming took 2 bases from V and 2 from J, leaving 4 bases between them. Per the germline V gene, CDR1 is MGHDK and CDR2 is SYGVNS. The CDR3 sequence is 12 residues long. As DNA, the CDR3 is TGTGCCAGCAGTGAAAGAACCTACGAGCAGTACTTC. Translation gives CASSERTYEQYF.

The J gene is TRBJ1-5, the V gene TRBV30, with D maybe TRBD1 (6 bases). CDR3 length: 13 residues. The V end was cut by 1 base, the J end by 6 bases, with 10 bases between. The germline V gene encodes CDR1 GTSNPN and CDR2 SVGIG (reference sequence). CDR3 protein: CAWSEQGGQPQHF. The CDR3 DNA follows: TGTGCCTGGAGTGAACAGGGAGGTCAGCCCCAGCATTTT.

This chain connects TRBV19 to TRBJ2-6, with unresolved D. V lost 6 bases and J lost 0, with 9 bases in between. The CDR3 covers 15 residues. Per germline, CDR1 LNHDA and CDR2 SQIVND (reference sequence). Written as DNA, the CDR3 is TGTGCCAGTAGGCTTAGTCACTCTGGGGCCAACGTCCTGACTTTC. Translating gives CASRLSHSGANVLTF.

The V gene is TRBV6-4, the J gene TRBJ1-1; weak D call: TRBD1 (6 bases). The ends were cut back, 8 bases at V and 1 base at J, with 11 bases in the middle. This CDR3 comprises 13 residues. CDR1 and CDR2 (germline): MRHNA, SNTAGT. CDR3 bases: TGTGCCAGCGCACAGGGTGGGAACACTGAAGCTTTCTTT. Translated, it gives CASAQGGNTEAFF.

V is TRBV7-3 and J is TRBJ1-1; tentatively, D is TRBD1 (6 bases). Germline V CDR1 and CDR2: SGHTA, FQGTGA. Trimming left V 5 bases short and J 7 bases short, with 11 bases between. CDR3 size: 12 residues. For the CDR3, the DNA is TGTGCCAGCAGCAAAGGGGGAGGTGAAGCTTTCTTT. Translated, it gives CASSKGGGEAFF.

The CDR3 loop reads CASSPYWGTTGELFF. Here the CDR3 DNA reads TGTGCCAGCAGCCCCTATTGGGGGACGACCGGGGAGCTGTTTTTT. The chain is built from TRBV7-3 and TRBJ2-2; TRBD1 or TRBD2 may be the D gene (5 bases each). Germline CDR1 and CDR2: SGHTA and FQGTGA. Between the trimmed V and J ends, which lost 5 bases and 5 bases, there was a span of 15 bases. The CDR3 has 15 residues.

The chain uses TRBV15 and TRBJ1-6; 7 nucleotides line up with TRBD1. The CDR3 extends over 17 amino acids. Trimming at V came to 1 base and at J to 0 bases, leaving 3 bases not matched to a gene. Germline assignment: CDR1 LNHNV and CDR2 YYDKDF (reference sequence). CDR3 region: CATSRVTGSSYNSPLHF. CDR3 DNA: TGTGCCACCAGCAGAGTGACAGGGAGCTCCTATAATTCACCCCTCCACTTT.

The V and J genes are TRBV30 and TRBJ1-1; D unclear. The CDR3 runs 12 residues. Germline CDR1 is GTSNPN and CDR2 is SVGIG (reference sequence). The V end was cut by 2 bases, the J end by 1 base, with 5 bases between. DNA for the CDR3: TGTGCCTGGAGTCGTCAGAACACTGAAGCTTTCTTT. Its translation is CAWSRQNTEAFF.

V and J are TRBV6-4 and TRBJ1-1; D gene ambiguous. Germline-derived CDR1 and CDR2 are MRHNA and SNTAGT. CDR3 length: 13 amino acids. Trimming took off 6 bases at V and 4 bases at J, with 12 bases between the two ends. The CDR3 spells CASRGRVGTEAFF. The DNA for the CDR3 is TGTGCCAGCAGAGGACGGGTGGGCACTGAAGCTTTCTTT.

This clone was seen a single time. For the CDR3, the DNA is TGCGCCAGCAGCCAAGGGGCGGGGGGCGCCTACAATGAGCAGTTCTTC. Translation gives CASSQGAGGAYNEQFF. This chain uses TRBV4-3 with TRBJ2-1; TRBD2 aligns across 8 bases. CDR3 length: 16 residues. J lost 2 bases, V lost 1 base, and 4 bases had no gene match. CDR1 and CDR2 (germline): LGHNA, YSLEER.

The rearrangement joins TRBV30 to TRBJ1-1; no definite D call. Trimming removed 0 bases from V and 11 bases from J, with 10 bases in between. Germline V gene data show CDR1 as GTSNPN and CDR2 as SVGIG (reference sequence). The CDR3 is 11 amino acids. DNA of the CDR3: TGTGCCTGGAGTGTACGGCAAGGGGCTTTCTTT. Its translation: CAWSVRQGAFF.

This clone was seen a handful of times. Other DNA sequences within the sample encode an identical CDR3. The chain is built from TRBV30 and TRBJ1-5, with D unclear. CDR1 GTSNPN and CDR2 SVGIG come from the germline V gene (reference sequence). The V end lost 0 bases, the J end lost 1 base, and 4 bases lay between the germline ends. The CDR3 runs to 13 residues. CDR3 DNA: TGTGCCTGGAGTGTATACAGCAATCAGCCCCAGCATTTT. Protein sequence: CAWSVYSNQPQHF. The variable domain in full, with the rest retrieved from reference TRBV30 and TRBJ1-5, is SQTIHQWPATLVQPVGSPLSLECTVEGTSNPNLYWYRQAAGRGLQLLFYSVGIGQISSEVPQNLSASRPQDRQFILSSKKLLLSDSGFYLCAWSVYSNQPQHFGDGTRLSIL.

V usage is TRBV27 and J usage is TRBJ2-1, with 10 bases identical to TRBD1. With 3 bases clipped from V and 4 bases from J, the junction kept 3 bases outside the gene matches. Germline V lookup: CDR1 MNHEY, CDR2 SMNVEV (reference sequence). The CDR3 length is 15 residues. CDR3 residues: CASSLDRGMYNEQFF. CDR3 sequence (DNA): TGTGCCAGCAGTTTGGACAGGGGGATGTACAATGAGCAGTTCTTC.

This clone was observed a single time. The chain carries TRBV14 and TRBJ2-7, with D possibly being TRBD1 (5 bases). Trimming removed 5 bases from V and 7 bases from J, with 15 bases in between. This CDR3 contains 13 residues. Germline V gene lookup returns CDR1 SGHDN and CDR2 FVKESK. CDR3 residues: CASSRSQGREQYF. The CDR3 nucleotides are TGTGCCAGCAGCAGAAGCCAGGGTAGGGAGCAGTACTTC. Based on the CDR3 plus reference TRBV14 and TRBJ2-7, the full variable domain is EAGVTQFPSHSVIEKGQTVTLRCDPISGHDNLYWYRRVMGKEIKFLLHFVKESKQDESGMPNNRFLAERTGGTYSTLKVQPAELEDSGVYFCASSRSQGREQYFGPGTRLTVT.